Shown below are 18 T cell receptor beta chains from a single sample sequenced in a study of response to subunit inactivated influenza vaccine. From the RT-PCR reads, TCRdb called clonotypes with MiXCR, one entry per CDR3 protein. In the table there are roughly 520,000 distinct CDR3 sequences, about 25% of which are singletons. This material consisted of CD4+ T cells sorted from PBMCs, taken around 5 days after vaccination. These receptors were obtained from a man aged 45-60 years who received an inactivated influenza vaccine.

V usage is TRBV7-9 and J usage is TRBJ2-7; D gene uncertain. The CDR3 consists of 14 residues. Germline loops: CDR1 SEHNR, CDR2 FQNEAQ (reference sequence). Trimming cost V 3 bases and J 6 bases, with 15 bases left between them. CDR3 region: CASSFGPLPAEQYF. CDR3 nucleotides: TGTGCCAGCAGCTTCGGCCCCCTACCCGCCGAGCAGTACTTC.

DNA of the CDR3: TGTGCCAGCAGCTCCAGGGACAGGGTCGGCTCTGGGGCCAACGTCCTGACTTTC. It is translated as CASSSRDRVGSGANVLTF. The chain carries TRBV7-8 and TRBJ2-6; 9 nucleotides align to TRBD1. V trimming: 4 bases; J trimming: 0 bases; junction bases outside the gene matches: 7. The V gene's germline CDR1 is SGHVS and CDR2 FQNEAQ. This CDR3 has 18 amino acids.

V usage is TRBV27 and J usage is TRBJ2-7; 9 bases fit TRBD2. CDR1 is MNHEY, CDR2 SMNVEV, per germline (reference sequence). Unmatched junction bases numbered 4, after V lost 2 bases and J lost 5 bases. This CDR3 has 14 amino acids. The CDR3 region has the DNA TGTGCCAGCAGTTTAGCGGGAGGGCGGGACGAGCAGTACTTC. It specifies CASSLAGGRDEQYF.

This clonotype was detected a few times. This rearrangement joins TRBV7-2 to TRBJ1-1; D unclear. V dropped 0 bases and J dropped 6 bases, with 11 bases sitting between them. The CDR3 extends over 14 amino acids. The germline gives CDR1 SGHTA, CDR2 FQGNSA. The CDR3 DNA is TGTGCCAGCAGCTTAGCGGGGTGGGATCCTGAAGCTTTCTTT. It encodes CASSLAGWDPEAFF.

Ten or more counts support this clonotype. This chain uses TRBV12-3 or TRBV12-4 with TRBJ2-5, with TRBD1 identical over 8 bases. V shed 6 bases and J 4 bases; nucleotides not matched to a gene: 10. CDR3 length equals 15 residues. CDR3 coding DNA: TGTGCCAGCAGCCCAAGACAGGGGCGGTCAGAGACCCAGTACTTC. Protein sequence: CASSPRQGRSETQYF.

This sequence joins TRBV6-2 or TRBV6-3 and TRBJ2-2, with 7 bases lining up with TRBD2. The germline V gene has CDR1 MNHEY and CDR2 SVGEGT. This CDR3 is built from 12 residues. The V segment lost 5 bases and the J segment 16 bases; nucleotides outside the gene matches: 10. CDR3 sequence: CASSLLWGGEFF. The CDR3, as DNA: TGTGCCAGCAGTCTCCTCTGGGGGGGAGAGTTTTTT.

The sample holds a few counts of this clonotype. The chain couples TRBV11-2 to TRBJ2-7; 14 nucleotides agree with TRBD2. Germline CDR1 and CDR2: SGHAT and FQNNGV. The J segment lost 0 bases and the V segment lost 2 bases, leaving 9 bases of the junction unmatched. This CDR3 has 19 residues. The DNA for the CDR3 is TGTGCCAGCAGCTTATATGGACTAGCGGGGGGTTACAACTCCTACGAGCAGTACTTC. Its protein is CASSLYGLAGGYNSYEQYF.

This chain links TRBV25-1 with TRBJ2-7; D is unclear. CDR1 MGHDK and CDR2 SYGVNS come from the germline V gene. V shed 8 bases and J shed 1 base, with 12 bases lying between them. CDR3 length: 13 residues. The DNA for the CDR3 is TGTGCCAGCCGGGCCAAGGCGTCCTACGAGCAGTACTTC. Its protein product is CASRAKASYEQYF.

This clonotype showed up just a few times. The genes are TRBV7-2 and TRBJ1-4; D is perhaps TRBD1 (5 bases). There are 13 residues in the CDR3. V was shortened by 4 bases and J by 7 bases, with 10 bases between the two germline ends. Germline-derived CDR1 and CDR2 are SGHTA and FQGNSA. The CDR3 DNA follows: TGTGCCAGCAGCTCCGCAGGGACTGAAAAACTGTTTTTT. This gives the protein CASSSAGTEKLFF.

This clonotype was seen more than once but under ten times. The chain has TRBV5-6 and TRBJ2-1; D perhaps matches TRBD1 (6 bases). The CDR3 consists of 14 residues. With 4 bases removed from V and 9 bases from J, the gap between germline ends came to 17 bases. CDR1 is SGHDT, CDR2 YYEEEE, per germline. The CDR3 sequence: CASSTSYRGTEQFF. DNA for the CDR3: TGTGCCAGCAGCACTTCTTATAGGGGGACTGAGCAGTTCTTC.

This clonotype was recorded a few times. The chain combines TRBV4-3 with TRBJ2-2, with 10 bases lining up with TRBD2. The CDR3 has 16 residues. V shed 1 base and J 5 bases; nucleotides not matched to a gene: 4. From germline, CDR1 is LGHNA and CDR2 YSLEER. The CDR3 sequence is CASSQGLAGVTGELFF. As DNA, the CDR3 is TGCGCCAGCAGCCAAGGTCTAGCGGGAGTTACCGGGGAGCTGTTTTTT.

The rearrangement joins TRBV10-3 to TRBJ2-1, with 14 bases matching TRBD2. This CDR3 has 17 amino acids. V dropped 0 bases and J dropped 9; count of bases not matched to a gene: 7. The germline gives CDR1 ENHRY, CDR2 SYGVKD. CDR3 sequence: CAISESRLAGGRGEQFF. In DNA form, the CDR3 reads TGTGCCATCAGTGAGTCCCGACTAGCGGGGGGGCGTGGTGAGCAGTTCTTC.

This clonotype was counted between two and nine times. The genes are TRBV10-3 and TRBJ1-1; D perhaps matches TRBD1 (5 bases). V lost 3 bases and J lost 4, with 12 bases in between. Germline V CDR1 and CDR2: ENHRY, SYGVKD. The CDR3 covers 14 residues. The CDR3 here is CAISDSREGTEAFF. DNA for the CDR3: TGTGCCATCAGTGATAGCAGGGAGGGCACTGAAGCTTTCTTT.

The J gene is TRBJ1-1, the V gene TRBV12-3 or TRBV12-4; tentative D call: TRBD1 (5 bases). Trimming stripped 6 bases from V and 5 bases from J, with 13 bases between. The CDR3 sequence is 13 residues long. The DNA for the CDR3 is TGTGCCAGCAGCCAGGGTCTGGAGACTGAAGCTTTCTTT. Translated: CASSQGLETEAFF.

This clonotype has just a few counts. V and J are TRBV10-3 and TRBJ2-7; weak D call: TRBD2 (6 bases). This CDR3 is 11 amino acids long. Germline V gene lookup returns CDR1 ENHRY and CDR2 SYGVKD. Trimming removed 7 bases at V and 3 bases at J, with 7 bases between. CDR3 protein: CAIMTSYEQYF. CDR3 nucleotides: TGTGCCATCATGACTAGCTACGAGCAGTACTTC.

The rearrangement links TRBV24-1 to TRBJ2-1, with TRBD2 matching 15 bases. The CDR3 consists of 19 residues. Germline-derived CDR1 and CDR2 are KGHDR and SFDVKD. After removal of 3 bases from V and 4 bases from J, the junction contained 9 bases not matched to a gene. The CDR3 protein is CATSDHPGTSGRSYNEQFF. The CDR3 coding sequence is TGTGCCACCAGTGATCATCCCGGGACTAGCGGGAGGAGTTACAATGAGCAGTTCTTC.

There are a few counts of this clonotype. This sequence joins TRBV24-1 and TRBJ2-2; D not certain. V shed 2 bases and J shed 9 bases, with 3 bases lying between them. Germline values: CDR1 KGHDR, CDR2 SFDVKD. This CDR3 comprises 11 residues. CDR3: CATSDSWELFF. CDR3 sequence (DNA): TGTGCCACCAGTGATTCCTGGGAGCTGTTTTTT.

Many counts were recorded for this clonotype. The rearrangement links TRBV5-1 to TRBJ2-7; D uncertain. This CDR3 is 13 amino acids long. V was clipped by 1 base and J by 4 bases, with 9 bases between them. Germline lookup yields CDR1 SGHRS and CDR2 YFSETQ. The CDR3 spells CASSLQDGYEQYF. The DNA for the CDR3 is TGCGCCAGCAGCTTGCAAGACGGGTACGAGCAGTACTTC.